This TCR beta chain was sequenced in a study of naive and memory T cell subsets. The CDR3 is 17 amino acids. In germline, CDR1 is MGHRA, CDR2 YSYEKL. Trimming removed 1 base from V and 7 bases from J; junction bases left unmatched: 9. Ligated cDNA underwent four rounds of PCR with nested alpha and beta constant region primers and SP2. TCRdb fed the 5' RACE reads into MiXCR, producing one record per CDR3 protein. The sample lists 55,000 to 65,000 distinct CDR3 sequences; more than 6.5% were seen once. This clonotype was detected many times. The library had UMIs added by 3' ligation of an oligonucleotide to TCR cDNA.

This clonotype was sampled from a female donor in good health. The chain carries TRBV4-1 and TRBJ1-6; TRBD1 matches 8 bases. The CDR3 nucleotides read TGCGCCAGCAGCCAAGTCGCGGGACAGGCCAGCAATTCACCCCTCCACTTT. It specifies CASSQVAGQASNSPLHF.